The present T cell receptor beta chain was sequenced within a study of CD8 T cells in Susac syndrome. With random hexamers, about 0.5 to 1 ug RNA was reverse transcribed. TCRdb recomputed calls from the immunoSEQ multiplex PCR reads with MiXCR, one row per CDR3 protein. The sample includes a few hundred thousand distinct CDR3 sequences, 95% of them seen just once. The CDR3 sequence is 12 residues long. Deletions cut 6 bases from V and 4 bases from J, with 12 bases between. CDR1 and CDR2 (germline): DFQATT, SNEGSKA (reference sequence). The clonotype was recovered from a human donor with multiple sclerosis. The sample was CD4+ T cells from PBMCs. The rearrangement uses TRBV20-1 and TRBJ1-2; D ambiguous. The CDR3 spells CSAPLRAYGYTF. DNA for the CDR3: TGCAGTGCCCCCCTCCGGGCCTATGGCTACACCTTC.